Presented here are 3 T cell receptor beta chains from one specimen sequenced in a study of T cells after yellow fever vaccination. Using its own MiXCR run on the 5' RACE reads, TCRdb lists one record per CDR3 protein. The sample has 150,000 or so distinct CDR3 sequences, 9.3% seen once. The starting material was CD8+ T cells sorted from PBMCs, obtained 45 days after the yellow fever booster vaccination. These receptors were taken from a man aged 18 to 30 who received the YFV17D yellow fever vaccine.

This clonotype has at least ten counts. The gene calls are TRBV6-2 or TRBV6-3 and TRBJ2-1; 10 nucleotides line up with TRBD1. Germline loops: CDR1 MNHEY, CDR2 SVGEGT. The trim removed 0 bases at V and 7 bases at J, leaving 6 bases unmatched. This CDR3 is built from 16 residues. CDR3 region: CASSYSRDRGINEQFF. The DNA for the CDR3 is TGTGCCAGCAGTTACTCCCGGGACAGGGGCATAAATGAGCAGTTCTTC.

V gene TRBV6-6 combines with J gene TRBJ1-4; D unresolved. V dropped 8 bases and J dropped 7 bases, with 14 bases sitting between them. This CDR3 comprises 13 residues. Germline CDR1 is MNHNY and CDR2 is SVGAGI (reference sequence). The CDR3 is CASLEGAGEKLFF. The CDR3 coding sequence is TGTGCCAGCCTTGAGGGAGCGGGTGAAAAACTGTTTTTT.

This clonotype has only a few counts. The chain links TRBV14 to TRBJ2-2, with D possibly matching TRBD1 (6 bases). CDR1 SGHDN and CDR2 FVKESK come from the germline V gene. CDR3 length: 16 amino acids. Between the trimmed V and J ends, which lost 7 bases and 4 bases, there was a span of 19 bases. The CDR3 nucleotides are TGTGCCAGCACGCACCTTGGGGGCTCGGGCACCGGGGAGCTGTTTTTT. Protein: CASTHLGGSGTGELFF.